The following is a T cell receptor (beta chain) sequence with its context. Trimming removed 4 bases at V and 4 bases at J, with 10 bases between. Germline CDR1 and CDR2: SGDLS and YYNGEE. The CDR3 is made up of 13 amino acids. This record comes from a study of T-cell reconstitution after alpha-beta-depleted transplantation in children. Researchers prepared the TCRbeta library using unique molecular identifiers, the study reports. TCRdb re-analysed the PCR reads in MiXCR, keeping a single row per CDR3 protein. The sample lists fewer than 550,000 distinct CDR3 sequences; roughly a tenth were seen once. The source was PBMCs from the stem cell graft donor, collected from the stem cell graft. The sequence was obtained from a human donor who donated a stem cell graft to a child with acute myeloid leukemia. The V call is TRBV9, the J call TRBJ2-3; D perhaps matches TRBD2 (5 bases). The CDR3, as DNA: TGTGCCAGCAGCCCCGTGAGGGCAGATACGCAGTATTTT. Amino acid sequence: CASSPVRADTQYF.